These 8 T cell receptor beta chains were all obtained from the same sample, sequenced in a study of tumor-infiltrating lymphocytes in primary liver carcinoma. Without any cell sorting, roughly 18-31 mg of bulk tissue yielded co-extracted RNA and DNA. Total RNA amounting to around 540 ng was the source from which TCR beta cDNA was made with a constant-region primer. Nested multiplex PCR, run for three rounds with slightly modified ARM-PCR, yielded TCR beta libraries. TRBV1-TRBV30 forward primers paired with a C-beta reverse primer were used in the first two PCR rounds, which ran roughly 11 cycles each. TCRdb re-derived calls from the multiplex PCR reads in MiXCR, one entry per CDR3 protein. The sample yields approximately 60,000 distinct CDR3 sequences, roughly 70% seen once. What was sequenced was liver tumor tissue from sampling region 2. Subset here: tumor region T2, inferior pole. The receptors shown here come from a man aged 40-49 years with primary liver carcinoma and hepatitis B virus infection.

In the case of this clonotype: A junction boundary mismatches the germline segment, possibly from a read error. V is TRBV10-3 and J is TRBJ1-5, with a tentative D call TRBD1 (6 bases). CDR1 is ENHRY, CDR2 SYGVKD, per germline. The CDR3 is 15 amino acids. CDR3 in DNA: TGTGCCATCAGTAGAACAGGGTCTAGTAATCAGCCCCAGCGTTTT. Translation gives CAISRTGSSNQPQRF.

As concerns this clonotype: The junction does not match germline at one end; this may be a read error. The rearrangement joins TRBV7-9 to TRBJ2-1; no reliable D call. Germline CDR1 and CDR2: SEHNR and FQNEAQ (reference sequence). This CDR3 is 15 amino acids long. The CDR3 sequence: CASSGSLSENNEQSF. In DNA form, the CDR3 reads TGTGCCAGCAGTGGCAGTTTATCAGAAAACAATGAGCAGTCCTTC.

On this clonotype itself: One junction end disagrees with the germline gene, perhaps due to a read error. The chain links TRBV29-1 to TRBJ2-5; D might be TRBD1 or TRBD2, each matching 5 bases. Germline-derived CDR1 and CDR2 are SQVTM and ANQGSEA. The CDR3 runs to 12 residues. CDR3 sequence (DNA): TGCAGCGTTGAGAGGGGAAGGGAGATCCAGTACTTC. This translates into CSVERGREIQYF.

This clonotype was observed at least ten times. V is TRBV4-1 and J is TRBJ1-5; D remains unclear. The CDR3 runs 16 residues. Trimming took 1 base from V and 6 from J, leaving 16 bases between them. In germline, CDR1 is MGHRA, CDR2 YSYEKL. The CDR3 region is CASSQVQSGVFQPQHF. CDR3 DNA sequence: TGCGCCAGCAGCCAAGTTCAATCTGGGGTCTTTCAGCCCCAGCATTTT.

As concerns this clonotype: A much bigger clone sits one base away, suggesting this may be a read error. The V and J genes are TRBV5-1 and TRBJ2-5; possibly TRBD1 for D (6 bases). Germline V gene sequence: CDR1 SGHRS, CDR2 YFSETQ. This CDR3 spans 11 amino acids. V lost 9 bases and J 3 bases, leaving 9 bases between the germline ends. Written as DNA, the CDR3 is TGCGCCAACAGACAGGAAGAGACCCAGTACTTC. Translating gives CANRQEETQYF.

V is TRBV6-1 and J is TRBJ2-7, with 7 bases identical to TRBD2. Germline CDR1 and CDR2: MNHNS and SASEGT. The CDR3 runs 16 residues. V shed 10 bases and J 3 bases; nucleotides not matched to a gene: 18. CDR3 nucleotide sequence: TGTGCCAACATCTCTACGGGGACTACCGGGAACTACGAGCAGTACTTC. Amino acid sequence: CANISTGTTGNYEQYF.

As concerns this clonotype: A much larger clone is a single base away; this may be a read error. V and J are TRBV19 and TRBJ2-3; possibly TRBD2 for D (5 bases). Germline-derived CDR1 and CDR2 are LNHDA and SQIVND (reference sequence). There are 14 residues in the CDR3. Trimming shortened V by 7 bases and J by 2 bases, and 13 bases separated the two germline ends. The CDR3 DNA sequence: TGTGCCAGTAATATTATCGGGAACACAGATACGCAGTATTTT. This codes for CASNIIGNTDTQYF.

As to this clonotype: A junction end diverges from the germline sequence, so it may reflect a read error. The J gene is TRBJ2-7, the V gene TRBV11-2, with TRBD1 identical over 7 bases. CDR1 SGHAT and CDR2 FQNNGV come from the germline V gene. This CDR3 is 14 amino acids long. CDR3 nucleotide sequence: TGTGGCAGCAGCTTAGGTCTGACAGGGCACGAGCAATACTTC. It codes for CGSSLGLTGHEQYF.